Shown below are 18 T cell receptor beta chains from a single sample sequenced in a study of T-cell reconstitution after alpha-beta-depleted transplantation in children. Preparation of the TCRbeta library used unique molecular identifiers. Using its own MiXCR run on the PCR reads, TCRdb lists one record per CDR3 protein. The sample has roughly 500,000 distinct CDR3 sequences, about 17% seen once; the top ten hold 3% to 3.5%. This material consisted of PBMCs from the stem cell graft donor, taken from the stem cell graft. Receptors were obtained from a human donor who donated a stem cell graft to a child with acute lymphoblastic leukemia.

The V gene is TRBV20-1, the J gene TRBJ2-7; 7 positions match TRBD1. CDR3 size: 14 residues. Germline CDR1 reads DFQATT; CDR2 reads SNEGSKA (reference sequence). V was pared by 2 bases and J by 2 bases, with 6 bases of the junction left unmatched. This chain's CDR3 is CSARIRDSPYEQYF. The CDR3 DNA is TGCAGTGCTAGAATCCGGGACAGCCCCTACGAGCAGTACTTC.

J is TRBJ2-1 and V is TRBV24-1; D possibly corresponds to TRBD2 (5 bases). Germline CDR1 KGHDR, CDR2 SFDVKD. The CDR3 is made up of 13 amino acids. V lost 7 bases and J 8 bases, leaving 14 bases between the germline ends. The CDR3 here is CATSRTLGDEQFF. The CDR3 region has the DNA TGTGCCACCAGCCGGACTCTAGGCGATGAGCAGTTCTTC.

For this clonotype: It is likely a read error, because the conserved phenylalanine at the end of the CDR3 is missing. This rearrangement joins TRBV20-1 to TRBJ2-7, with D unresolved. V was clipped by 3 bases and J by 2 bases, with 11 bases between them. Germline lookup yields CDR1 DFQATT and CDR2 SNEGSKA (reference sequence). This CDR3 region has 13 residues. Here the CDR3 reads CSASLGLTYEQYI. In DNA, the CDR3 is TGCAGTGCTAGCCTCGGGCTCACCTACGAGCAGTACATC.

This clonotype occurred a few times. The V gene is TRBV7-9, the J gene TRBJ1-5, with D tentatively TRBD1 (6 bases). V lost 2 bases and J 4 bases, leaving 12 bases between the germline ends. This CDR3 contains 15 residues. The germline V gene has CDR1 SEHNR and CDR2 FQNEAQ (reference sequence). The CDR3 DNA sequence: TGTGCCAGCAGCTTATTAGGGGGGTTAAATCAGCCCCAGCATTTT. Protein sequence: CASSLLGGLNQPQHF.

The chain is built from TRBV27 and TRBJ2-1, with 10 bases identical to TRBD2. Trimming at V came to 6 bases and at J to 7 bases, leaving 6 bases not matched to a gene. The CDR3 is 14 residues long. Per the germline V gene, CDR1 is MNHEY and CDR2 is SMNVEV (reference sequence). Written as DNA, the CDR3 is TGTGCCAGCAGGATACTAGCGGGAAGGAATGAGCAGTTCTTC. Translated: CASRILAGRNEQFF.

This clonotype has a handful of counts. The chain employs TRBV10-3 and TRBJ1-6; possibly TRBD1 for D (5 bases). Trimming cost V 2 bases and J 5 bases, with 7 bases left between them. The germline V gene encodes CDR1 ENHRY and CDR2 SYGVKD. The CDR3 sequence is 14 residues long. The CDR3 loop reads CAISERGDNSPLHF. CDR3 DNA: TGTGCCATCAGTGAGAGGGGAGATAATTCACCCCTCCACTTT.

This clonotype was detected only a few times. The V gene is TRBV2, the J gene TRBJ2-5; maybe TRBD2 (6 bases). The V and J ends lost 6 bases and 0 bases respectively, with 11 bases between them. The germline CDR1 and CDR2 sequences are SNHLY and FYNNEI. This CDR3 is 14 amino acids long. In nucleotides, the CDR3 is TGTGCCAGCAGGGAGGGACGGTACCAAGAGACCCAGTACTTC. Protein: CASREGRYQETQYF. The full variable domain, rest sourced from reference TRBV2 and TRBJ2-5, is EPEVTQTPSHQVTQMGQEVILRCVPISNHLYFYWYRQILGQKVEFLVSFYNNEISEKSEIFDDQFSVERPDGSNFTLKIRSTKLEDSAMYFCASREGRYQETQYFGPGTRLLVL.

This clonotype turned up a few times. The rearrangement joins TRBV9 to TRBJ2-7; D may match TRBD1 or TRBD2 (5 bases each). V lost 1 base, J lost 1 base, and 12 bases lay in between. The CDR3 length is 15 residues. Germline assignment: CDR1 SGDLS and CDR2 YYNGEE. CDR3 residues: CASSVNGEGSYEQYF. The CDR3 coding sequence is TGTGCCAGCAGCGTAAACGGTGAGGGGTCCTACGAGCAGTACTTC.

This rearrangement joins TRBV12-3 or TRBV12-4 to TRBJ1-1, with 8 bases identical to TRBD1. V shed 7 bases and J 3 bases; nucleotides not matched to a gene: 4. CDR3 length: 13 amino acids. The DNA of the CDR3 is TGTGCCAGCAACCGACAGGGGTACACTGAAGCTTTCTTT. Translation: CASNRQGYTEAFF.

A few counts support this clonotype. CDR3 region: CASSYETVGTYNEQFF. CDR3 bases: TGTGCCAGCAGTTACGAGACGGTGGGGACCTACAATGAGCAGTTCTTC. The chain has TRBV27 and TRBJ2-1; D not certain. The CDR3 covers 16 residues. Trimming removed 4 bases from V and 2 bases from J, with 15 bases in between. Germline CDR1 and CDR2: MNHEY and SMNVEV (reference sequence).

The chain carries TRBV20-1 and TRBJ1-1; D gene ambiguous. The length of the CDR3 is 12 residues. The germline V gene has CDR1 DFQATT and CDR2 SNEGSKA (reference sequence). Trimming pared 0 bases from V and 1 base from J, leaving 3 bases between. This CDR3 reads CSARDQNTEAFF. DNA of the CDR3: TGCAGTGCTAGAGATCAGAACACTGAAGCTTTCTTT.

The CDR3 DNA is TGCGCCAGCAGCTTGGTCTCGAACACAGATACGCAGTATTTT. Protein product: CASSLVSNTDTQYF. V is TRBV5-1 and J is TRBJ2-3; D gene ambiguous. CDR3 size: 14 residues. Germline CDR1 is SGHRS and CDR2 is YFSETQ. The V and J ends lost 0 bases and 2 bases respectively, with 7 bases between them.

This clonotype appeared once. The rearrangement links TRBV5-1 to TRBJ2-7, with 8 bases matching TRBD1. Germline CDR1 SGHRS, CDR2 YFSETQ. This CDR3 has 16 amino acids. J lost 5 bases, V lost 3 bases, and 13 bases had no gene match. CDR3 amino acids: CASSYGQGVRLHEQYF. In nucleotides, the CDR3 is TGCGCCAGCAGCTACGGACAGGGCGTCCGCCTACACGAGCAGTACTTC.

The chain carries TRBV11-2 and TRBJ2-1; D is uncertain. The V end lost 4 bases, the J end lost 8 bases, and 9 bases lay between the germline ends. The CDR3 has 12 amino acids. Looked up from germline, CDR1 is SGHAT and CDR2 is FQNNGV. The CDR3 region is CASSWDRHEQFF. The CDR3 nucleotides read TGTGCCAGCAGCTGGGATCGTCATGAGCAGTTCTTC.

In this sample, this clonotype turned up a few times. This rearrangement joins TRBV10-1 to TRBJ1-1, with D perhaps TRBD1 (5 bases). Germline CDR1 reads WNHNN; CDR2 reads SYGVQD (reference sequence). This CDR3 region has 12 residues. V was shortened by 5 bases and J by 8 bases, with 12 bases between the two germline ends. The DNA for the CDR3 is TGCGCCAGCAGTCCGACCCGGGGGGAAGCTTTCTTT. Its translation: CASSPTRGEAFF.

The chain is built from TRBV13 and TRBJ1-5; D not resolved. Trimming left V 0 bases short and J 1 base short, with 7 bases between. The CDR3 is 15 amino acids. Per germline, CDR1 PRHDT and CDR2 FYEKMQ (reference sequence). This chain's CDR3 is CASSLGRESNQPQHF. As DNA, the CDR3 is TGTGCCAGCAGCTTAGGTAGGGAGAGCAATCAGCCCCAGCATTTT.

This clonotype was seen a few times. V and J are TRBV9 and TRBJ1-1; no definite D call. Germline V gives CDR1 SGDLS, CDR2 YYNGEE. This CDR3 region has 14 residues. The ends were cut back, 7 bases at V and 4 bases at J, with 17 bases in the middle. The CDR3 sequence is CASSFGQATTEAFF. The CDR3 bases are TGTGCCAGCTCATTTGGGCAGGCTACCACTGAAGCTTTCTTT.

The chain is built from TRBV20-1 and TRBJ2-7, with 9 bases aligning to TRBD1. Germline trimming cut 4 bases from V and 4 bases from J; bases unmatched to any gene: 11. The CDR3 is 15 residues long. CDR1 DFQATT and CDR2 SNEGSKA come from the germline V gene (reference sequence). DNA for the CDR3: TGCAGTGCTACCGCCCGACAGGGGGGGAAATACGAGCAGTACTTC. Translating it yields CSATARQGGKYEQYF.